Below are 3 T cell receptor beta chains sequenced from a single sample in a study of T cell responses to AZD1222 COVID-19 vaccine. TCRdb keeps only in-frame clones here, not all; method: immunoSEQ multiplex PCR. The sample has 250,000 to 300,000 clones; almost 95% are singletons. Sample: peripheral blood, taken 28 days after the second AZD1222 dose. The receptors were gathered from an adult who received the AZD1222 COVID-19 vaccine.

The chain combines TRBV13 with TRBJ1-2, with a weak D call TRBD1 (6 bases). Trimming stripped 0 bases from V and 4 bases from J, with 12 bases between. Germline V CDR1 and CDR2: PRHDT, FYEKMQ (reference sequence). The CDR3 totals 15 residues. CDR3 protein: CASSLGLRGGYGYTF. The CDR3 nucleotides read TGTGCCAGCAGCTTAGGCCTCAGGGGAGGCTATGGCTACACCTTC.

This clone was observed a single time. V usage is TRBV19 and J usage is TRBJ1-6, with no clear D. Germline CDR1 is LNHDA and CDR2 is SQIVND (reference sequence). The CDR3 is made up of 14 amino acids. The V gene lost 5 bases and the J gene lost 7 bases, with 12 bases spanning the gap. The CDR3 DNA reads TGTGCCAGTAGTTCACGACACGTAAATTCACCCCTCCACTTT. This encodes CASSSRHVNSPLHF. The full variable domain, completed using reference TRBV19 and TRBJ1-6, is DGGITQSPKYLFRKEGQNVTLSCEQNLNHDAMYWYRQDPGQGLRLIYYSQIVNDFQKGDIAEGYSVSREKKESFPLTVTSAQKNPTAFYLCASSSRHVNSPLHFGNGTRLTVT.

The V and J genes are TRBV5-1 and TRBJ2-3; 8 positions agree with TRBD2. After removal of 2 bases from V and 0 bases from J, the junction contained 2 bases not matched to a gene. This CDR3 region has 15 residues. Germline CDR1 and CDR2: SGHRS and YFSETQ. The CDR3 bases are TGCGCCAGCAGCTTACGGGGGGGAAGCACAGATACGCAGTATTTT. Amino acids: CASSLRGGSTDTQYF.